This is a list of T cell receptor beta chains from one sample in a study of PD-L1 blockade in urothelial cancer. Measured with immunoSEQ multiplex PCR; TCRdb has only the in-frame clones, and not every one. Among about 38,000 clones listed, roughly 90% were seen once. Sequencing was performed on PBMCs, taken around atezolizumab (anti-PD-L1) treatment. These receptors all come from a man between 65 and 80 years old with urothelial cancer. Both conserved end residues are part of each CDR3. Each record gives: D gene, J gene, V gene, clone size, CDR3 protein, CDR3 DNA. A D gene is named only where the DNA matches it firmly. Not all rows give a size; the values are once, few, many and, for expanded clones, a class.

d_call: TRBD1; j_call: TRBJ2-7; v_call: TRBV5-1; clone_size: .; cdr3_aa: CASSLVGTGEVQYF; cdr3_nt: TGCGCCAGCAGCTTGGTAGGGACAGGGGAAGTGCAGTACTTC
d_call: .; j_call: TRBJ2-7; v_call: TRBV7-3; clone_size: .; cdr3_aa: CASSRRVTPYEQYF; cdr3_nt: TGTGCCAGCAGTAGACGGGTTACCCCCTACGAGCAGTACTTC
d_call: .; j_call: TRBJ2-1; v_call: TRBV5-4; clone_size: .; cdr3_aa: CASSFSENEQFF; cdr3_nt: TGTGCCAGCAGCTTTAGCGAAAATGAGCAGTTCTTC
d_call: TRBD2; j_call: TRBJ2-2; v_call: TRBV7-9; clone_size: .; cdr3_aa: CASSLERSGRARDTGELFF; cdr3_nt: TGTGCCAGCAGCTTAGAACGTAGCGGGAGGGCCAGGGACACCGGGGAGCTGTTTTTT
d_call: TRBD1; j_call: TRBJ2-7; v_call: TRBV4-1; clone_size: few; cdr3_aa: CASRNFIRDRGYEQYF; cdr3_nt: TGCGCCAGCAGAAACTTCATTAGGGACAGGGGCTACGAGCAGTACTTC
d_call: TRBD1; j_call: TRBJ2-7; v_call: TRBV9; clone_size: .; cdr3_aa: CASSVAGGLSYEQYF; cdr3_nt: TGTGCCAGCAGCGTTGCAGGGGGCTTATCCTACGAGCAGTACTTC
d_call: .; j_call: TRBJ2-2; v_call: TRBV7-6; clone_size: once; cdr3_aa: CASSLGATGNTGELFF; cdr3_nt: TGTGCCAGCAGCTTAGGTGCGACAGGGAACACCGGGGAGCTGTTTTTT
d_call: .; j_call: TRBJ2-1; v_call: TRBV7-3; clone_size: .; cdr3_aa: CASSPGLFNEQFF; cdr3_nt: TGTGCCAGCAGCCCGGGACTTTTCAATGAGCAGTTCTTC
d_call: .; j_call: TRBJ1-2; v_call: TRBV4-1; clone_size: .; cdr3_aa: CASSQGPEVYGYTF; cdr3_nt: TGCGCCAGCAGCCAAGGCCCTGAGGTATATGGCTACACCTTC
d_call: .; j_call: TRBJ1-2; v_call: TRBV28; clone_size: .; cdr3_aa: CASSLVRGRGNYGYTF; cdr3_nt: TGTGCCAGCAGTTTAGTCAGGGGAAGGGGTAACTATGGCTACACCTTC
d_call: TRBD2; j_call: TRBJ2-2; v_call: TRBV6-5; clone_size: few; cdr3_aa: CASSLAGGTGELFF; cdr3_nt: TGTGCCAGCAGTCTAGCGGGAGGGACCGGGGAGCTGTTTTTT
d_call: TRBD1; j_call: TRBJ2-5; v_call: TRBV2; clone_size: .; cdr3_aa: CASKQGVQETQYF; cdr3_nt: TGTGCCAGCAAACAGGGGGTACAAGAGACCCAGTACTTC
d_call: TRBD2; j_call: TRBJ2-7; v_call: TRBV19; clone_size: .; cdr3_aa: CASSSNVGGRGYEQYF; cdr3_nt: TGTGCCAGTAGTTCCAACGTCGGCGGGAGAGGTTACGAGCAGTACTTC
d_call: TRBD2; j_call: TRBJ2-3; v_call: TRBV5-1; clone_size: .; cdr3_aa: CASSIPTGASGRGDTQYF; cdr3_nt: TGCGCCAGCAGCATACCCACAGGAGCTAGCGGGAGAGGAGATACGCAGTATTTT
d_call: .; j_call: TRBJ1-3; v_call: TRBV28; clone_size: .; cdr3_aa: CASSVNLGNTIYF; cdr3_nt: TGTGCCAGCAGTGTCAACCTCGGGAACACCATATATTTT
d_call: .; j_call: TRBJ2-2; v_call: TRBV28; clone_size: few; cdr3_aa: CASSTPGLTTLNTGELFF; cdr3_nt: TGTGCCAGCAGCACACCCGGACTAACCACCTTAAACACCGGGGAGCTGTTTTTT
d_call: TRBD2; j_call: TRBJ2-1; v_call: TRBV28; clone_size: .; cdr3_aa: CASRSDSGRKYNEQFF; cdr3_nt: TGTGCCAGCAGATCCGATAGCGGGAGAAAATACAATGAGCAGTTCTTC
d_call: .; j_call: TRBJ2-1; v_call: TRBV7-2; clone_size: .; cdr3_aa: CASSPGTSPFADNEQFF; cdr3_nt: TGTGCCAGCAGCCCAGGGACTTCACCCTTCGCCGACAATGAGCAGTTCTTC
d_call: .; j_call: TRBJ2-7; v_call: TRBV5-1; clone_size: .; cdr3_aa: CASSLDSGLFGYEQYF; cdr3_nt: TGCGCCAGCAGCTTGGATTCGGGACTCTTCGGCTACGAGCAGTACTTC
d_call: .; j_call: TRBJ2-2; v_call: TRBV6-1; clone_size: .; cdr3_aa: CASSRETASGELFF; cdr3_nt: TGTGCCAGCTCGCGGGAAACTGCCTCCGGGGAGCTGTTTTTT
d_call: .; j_call: TRBJ1-5; v_call: TRBV19; clone_size: .; cdr3_aa: CASSIGRDRNQPQHF; cdr3_nt: TGTGCCAGTAGTATAGGCCGGGATCGCAATCAGCCCCAGCATTTT
d_call: TRBD1; j_call: TRBJ2-3; v_call: TRBV5-1; clone_size: .; cdr3_aa: CASSLAGTGSDTQYF; cdr3_nt: TGCGCCAGCAGCTTGGCCGGGACAGGGTCAGATACGCAGTATTTT
d_call: TRBD1; j_call: TRBJ2-7; v_call: TRBV27; clone_size: .; cdr3_aa: CASSFDLQGARYEQYF; cdr3_nt: TGTGCCAGCAGTTTCGACCTCCAGGGGGCGCGCTACGAGCAGTACTTC
d_call: .; j_call: TRBJ2-7; v_call: TRBV11-2; clone_size: .; cdr3_aa: CASSLYTGTLTYEQYF; cdr3_nt: TGTGCCAGCAGCTTATATACCGGGACACTAACCTACGAGCAGTACTTC
d_call: .; j_call: TRBJ2-2; v_call: TRBV7-8; clone_size: .; cdr3_aa: CASSLGQNTGELFF; cdr3_nt: TGTGCCAGCAGCTTAGGACAGAACACCGGGGAGCTGTTTTTT
d_call: .; j_call: TRBJ2-1; v_call: TRBV7-3; clone_size: .; cdr3_aa: CASSFPGYNEQFF; cdr3_nt: TGTGCCAGCAGCTTCCCAGGTTACAATGAGCAGTTCTTC
d_call: .; j_call: TRBJ2-5; v_call: TRBV9; clone_size: .; cdr3_aa: CASSVEGVGYAQETQYF; cdr3_nt: TGTGCCAGCAGCGTAGAGGGGGTAGGGTACGCCCAAGAGACCCAGTACTTC
d_call: .; j_call: TRBJ2-5; v_call: TRBV7-9; clone_size: .; cdr3_aa: CASSLVTVQETQYF; cdr3_nt: TGTGCCAGCAGCTTAGTGACAGTACAAGAGACCCAGTACTTC
d_call: .; j_call: TRBJ1-1; v_call: TRBV5-1; clone_size: .; cdr3_aa: CASSGGEDTEAFF; cdr3_nt: TGCGCCAGCAGCGGAGGGGAAGACACTGAAGCTTTCTTT
d_call: .; j_call: TRBJ1-1; v_call: TRBV7-6; clone_size: medium-sized; cdr3_aa: CASSLGGWSTEAFF; cdr3_nt: TGTGCCAGCAGCTTAGGAGGGTGGAGCACTGAAGCTTTCTTT
d_call: .; j_call: TRBJ2-6; v_call: TRBV29-1; clone_size: once; cdr3_aa: CSVTLGGSGANVLTF; cdr3_nt: TGCAGCGTTACCCTGGGGGGCTCTGGGGCCAACGTCCTGACTTTC
d_call: .; j_call: TRBJ2-7; v_call: TRBV2; clone_size: .; cdr3_aa: CASRDNRYEQYF; cdr3_nt: TGTGCCAGCAGGGACAATCGCTACGAGCAGTACTTC
d_call: .; j_call: TRBJ2-7; v_call: TRBV10-2; clone_size: .; cdr3_aa: CASSESGGLGNEQYF; cdr3_nt: TGCGCCAGCAGTGAGTCCGGCGGGTTGGGGAACGAGCAGTACTTC
d_call: .; j_call: TRBJ1-5; v_call: TRBV15; clone_size: .; cdr3_aa: CATSGDVGQPNAPQHF; cdr3_nt: TGTGCCACCAGCGGAGATGTTGGACAGCCCAACGCGCCCCAGCATTTT
d_call: .; j_call: TRBJ1-1; v_call: TRBV29-1; clone_size: .; cdr3_aa: CSVEEGNGMWAFF; cdr3_nt: TGCAGCGTTGAAGAGGGAAACGGGATGTGGGCTTTCTTT
d_call: TRBD1; j_call: TRBJ2-1; v_call: TRBV4-1; clone_size: .; cdr3_aa: CASSQENRGRYNEQFF; cdr3_nt: TGCGCCAGCAGCCAAGAAAACAGGGGGAGGTACAATGAGCAGTTCTTC
d_call: .; j_call: TRBJ2-1; v_call: TRBV19; clone_size: .; cdr3_aa: CASSIVGSTYNEQFF; cdr3_nt: TGTGCCAGTAGTATAGTCGGGTCCACCTACAATGAGCAGTTCTTC
d_call: .; j_call: TRBJ1-1; v_call: TRBV2; clone_size: .; cdr3_aa: CASSVAGPATEAFF; cdr3_nt: TGTGCCAGCAGTGTGGCAGGGCCGGCCACTGAAGCTTTCTTT
d_call: .; j_call: TRBJ1-3; v_call: TRBV28; clone_size: .; cdr3_aa: CASSRLVGGSGNTIYF; cdr3_nt: TGTGCCAGCAGTAGGCTGGTCGGGGGATCTGGAAACACCATATATTTT
d_call: TRBD2; j_call: TRBJ2-1; v_call: TRBV6-1; clone_size: .; cdr3_aa: CASSDASGRVDEQFF; cdr3_nt: TGTGCCAGCAGCGATGCGAGCGGGAGAGTGGATGAGCAGTTCTTC
d_call: TRBD1; j_call: TRBJ2-3; v_call: TRBV29-1; clone_size: .; cdr3_aa: CSATGGGWGDTQYF; cdr3_nt: TGCAGCGCCACAGGGGGAGGATGGGGAGATACGCAGTATTTT
d_call: .; j_call: TRBJ1-1; v_call: TRBV25-1; clone_size: once; cdr3_aa: CASSEFGGGTEAFF; cdr3_nt: TGTGCCAGCAGTGAATTCGGGGGAGGCACTGAAGCTTTCTTT